The 2 T cell receptor beta chains presented below share a single source sample, sequenced in a study of T cell repertoires in cytomegalovirus infection. No antigen has been identified for these receptors. TCRdb passed the reads through MiXCR, listing each CDR3 protein once. The sample carries a few hundred thousand distinct CDR3 sequences, about 39% recorded once. The starting material was cultured PBMCs, obtained from culture after CMV antigen stimulation. All receptors derive from a human donor in good health (CMV status not recorded). Some clones in this sample may be carry-over from other donors' samples.

In regard to this clonotype: At one end the junction does not follow the germline gene, possibly because of a read error. V is TRBV7-9 and J is TRBJ2-3; the D call may be TRBD1 or TRBD2 (6 bases each). The germline V gene has CDR1 SEHNR and CDR2 FQNEAQ (reference sequence). The CDR3 has 15 amino acids. The CDR3 sequence: CASSTRAGGTNTQYF. The CDR3 nucleotides read TGTGCCAGCAGCACCCGCGCCGGGGGCACAAATACGCAGTATTTT.

As to this clonotype: Possible read error: a much larger clone is one base away. The chain joins TRBV7-2 to TRBJ2-3, with 8 bases fitting TRBD2. CDR1 is SGHTA, CDR2 FQGNSA, per germline. The CDR3 sequence is 15 residues long. CDR3 in amino acids: CPSSGGGPNTDTQYF. The DNA of the CDR3 is TGTCCCAGCAGCGGCGGGGGGCCCAACACAGATACGCAGTATTTT. Full variable domain (rest looked up from reference TRBV7-2 and TRBJ2-3): GAGVSQSPSNKVTEKGKDVELRCDPISGHTALYWYRQSLGQGLEFLIYFQGNSAPDKSGLPSDRFSAERTGGSVSTLTIQRTQQEDSAVYLCPSSGGGPNTDTQYFGPGTRLTVL.